This TCR beta chain was identified in a study of blood T cell repertoires in COVID-19. Study-wide context: Acute and convalescent COVID-19 specimens originated in the United States, Italy and Spain.

In the authors' methods: It was from reference gene primer amplification that nucleated cell counts were estimated. Method: immunoSEQ multiplex PCR; TCRdb's copy keeps in-frame clones and lacks some. From that table come the V and J calls and clone size; the DNA was used to work out D and trimming. The repertoire holds about 270,000 clones, with around nine tenths as singletons. V lost 6 bases to trimming and J lost 2 bases; unmatched junction nucleotides: 4. CDR3 length: 15 amino acids. The germline CDR1 and CDR2 sequences are MDHEN and SYDVKM. The chain combines TRBV28 with TRBJ2-1; TRBD2 matches 10 bases. The TCR originated in a man aged 40-49 years with active or convalescent COVID-19. Sequencing used peripheral blood. The CDR3 here is CASRTSGRAYNEQFF. For the CDR3, the DNA is TGTGCCAGCAGGACAAGCGGGAGGGCCTACAATGAGCAGTTCTTC. The full variable domain, completed using reference TRBV28 and TRBJ2-1, is DVKVTQSSRYLVKRTGEKVFLECVQDMDHENMFWYRQDPGLGLRLIYFSYDVKMKEKGDIPEGYSVSREKKERFSLILESASTNQTSMYLCASRTSGRAYNEQFFGPGTRLTVL.